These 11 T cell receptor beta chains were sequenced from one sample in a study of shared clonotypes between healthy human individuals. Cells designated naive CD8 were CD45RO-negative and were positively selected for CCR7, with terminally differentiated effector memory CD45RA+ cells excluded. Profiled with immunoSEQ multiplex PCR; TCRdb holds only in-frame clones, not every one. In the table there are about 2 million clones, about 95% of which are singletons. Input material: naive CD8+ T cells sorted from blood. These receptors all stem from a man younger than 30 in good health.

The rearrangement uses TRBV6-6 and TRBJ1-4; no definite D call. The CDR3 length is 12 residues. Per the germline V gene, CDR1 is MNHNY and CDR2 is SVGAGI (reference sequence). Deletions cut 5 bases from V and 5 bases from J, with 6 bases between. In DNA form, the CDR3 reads TGTGCCAGCAGTAGTATGAATGAAAAACTGTTTTTT. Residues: CASSSMNEKLFF.

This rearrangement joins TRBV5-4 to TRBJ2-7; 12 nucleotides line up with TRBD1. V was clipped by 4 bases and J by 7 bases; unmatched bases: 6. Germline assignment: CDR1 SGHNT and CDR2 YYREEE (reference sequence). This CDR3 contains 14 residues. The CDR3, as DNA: TGTGCCAGCAGCATGGGACAGGGGGCGCGGGAGCAGTACTTC. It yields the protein CASSMGQGAREQYF.

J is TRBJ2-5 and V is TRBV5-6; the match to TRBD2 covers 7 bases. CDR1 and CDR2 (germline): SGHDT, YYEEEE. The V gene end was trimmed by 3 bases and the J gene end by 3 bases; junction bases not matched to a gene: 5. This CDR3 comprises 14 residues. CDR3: CASSWRGTEETQYF. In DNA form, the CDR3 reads TGTGCCAGCAGCTGGCGGGGGACGGAAGAGACCCAGTACTTC.

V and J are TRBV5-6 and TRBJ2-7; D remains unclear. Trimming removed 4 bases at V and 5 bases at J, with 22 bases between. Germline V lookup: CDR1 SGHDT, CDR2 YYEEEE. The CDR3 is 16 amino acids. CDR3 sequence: CASSPGPGVVEDEQYF. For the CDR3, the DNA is TGTGCCAGCAGCCCCGGCCCCGGAGTTGTTGAGGACGAGCAGTACTTC.

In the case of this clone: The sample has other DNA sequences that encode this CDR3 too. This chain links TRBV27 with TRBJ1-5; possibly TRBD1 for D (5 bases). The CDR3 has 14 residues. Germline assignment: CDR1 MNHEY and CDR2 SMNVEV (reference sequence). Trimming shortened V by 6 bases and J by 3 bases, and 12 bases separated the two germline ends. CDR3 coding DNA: TGTGCCAGCAGCCCTACAGGATTCAATCAGCCCCAGCATTTT. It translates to CASSPTGFNQPQHF.

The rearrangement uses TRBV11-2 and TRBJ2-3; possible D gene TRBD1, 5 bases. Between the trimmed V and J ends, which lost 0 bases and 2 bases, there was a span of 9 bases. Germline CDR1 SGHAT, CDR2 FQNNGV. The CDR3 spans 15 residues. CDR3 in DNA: TGTGCCAGCAGCTTAGAATGGGGCGCCACAGATACGCAGTATTTT. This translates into CASSLEWGATDTQYF.

This CDR3 reads CATSDRTEWETQYF. The CDR3 DNA is TGTGCCACCTCGGACAGGACCGAGTGGGAGACCCAGTACTTC. J is TRBJ2-5 and V is TRBV14; 7 bases fit TRBD1. Germline loops: CDR1 SGHDN, CDR2 FVKESK. This CDR3 comprises 14 residues. J gave up 5 bases and V 10 bases, and 13 bases lay outside the gene matches.

CDR3 region: CASSGRNTGELFF. In DNA form, the CDR3 reads TGTGCCAGCAGCGGGCGAAACACCGGGGAGCTGTTTTTT. The gene calls are TRBV9 and TRBJ2-2; D unclear. The ends were cut back, 3 bases at V and 2 bases at J, with 5 bases in the middle. From germline, CDR1 is SGDLS and CDR2 YYNGEE. This CDR3 has 13 residues.

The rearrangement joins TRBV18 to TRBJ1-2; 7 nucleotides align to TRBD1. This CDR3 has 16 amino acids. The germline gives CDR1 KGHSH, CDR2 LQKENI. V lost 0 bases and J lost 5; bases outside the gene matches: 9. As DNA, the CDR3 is TGTGCCAGCTCACCACCGACAGGGTTGGTTAGGTATGGCTACACCTTC. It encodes CASSPPTGLVRYGYTF.

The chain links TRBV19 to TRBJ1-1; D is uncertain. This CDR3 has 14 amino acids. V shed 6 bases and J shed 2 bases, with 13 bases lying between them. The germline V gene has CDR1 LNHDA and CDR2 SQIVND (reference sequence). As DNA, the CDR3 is TGTGCCAGTAGCCACCTGATGGGTAACACTGAAGCTTTCTTT. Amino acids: CASSHLMGNTEAFF. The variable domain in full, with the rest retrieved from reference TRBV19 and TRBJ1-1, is DGGITQSPKYLFRKEGQNVTLSCEQNLNHDAMYWYRQDPGQGLRLIYYSQIVNDFQKGDIAEGYSVSREKKESFPLTVTSAQKNPTAFYLCASSHLMGNTEAFFGQGTRLTVV.

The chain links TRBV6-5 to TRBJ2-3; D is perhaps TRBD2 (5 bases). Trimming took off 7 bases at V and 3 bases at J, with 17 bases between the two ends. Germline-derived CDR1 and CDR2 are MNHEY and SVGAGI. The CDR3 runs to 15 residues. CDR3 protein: CASTALGLITDTQYF. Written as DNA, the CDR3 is TGTGCCAGCACCGCCCTCGGACTGATTACAGATACGCAGTATTTT.